This passage covers 30 T cell receptor beta chains from one sample sequenced in a study of T-cell reconstitution after alpha-beta-depleted transplantation in children. A TCRbeta library incorporating unique molecular identifiers was prepared. TCRdb itself ran the PCR reads through MiXCR, one entry per CDR3 protein. The sample has 150,000 to 200,000 distinct CDR3 sequences, approximately 6.8% seen once; the top ten hold 3% to 3.5%. The starting material was PBMCs from the stem cell graft donor, obtained from the stem cell graft. All receptors derive from a human donor who donated a stem cell graft to a child with Wiskott-Aldrich syndrome.

This clonotype has at least ten counts. The rearrangement uses TRBV29-1 and TRBJ2-7, with 11 bases aligning to TRBD2. CDR1 and CDR2 (germline): SQVTM, ANQGSEA. CDR3 length: 13 residues. Unmatched junction bases numbered 6, after V lost 6 bases and J lost 5 bases. The CDR3 DNA reads as TGCAGCGTCGATAGCGGGAGGGCCAACGAGCAGTACTTC. Translation: CSVDSGRANEQYF.

The J gene is TRBJ2-7, the V gene TRBV14; 9 bases align to TRBD2. The length of the CDR3 is 16 residues. V lost 0 bases and J lost 3; bases outside the gene matches: 6. CDR1 is SGHDN, CDR2 FVKESK, per germline. The chain's CDR3 is CASSQESGGRRYEQYF. The CDR3 DNA reads TGTGCCAGCAGCCAAGAAAGCGGGGGGCGGCGCTACGAGCAGTACTTC.

This clonotype was found a few times. This sequence joins TRBV11-2 and TRBJ1-6, with D maybe TRBD1 (5 bases). The V end lost 0 bases, the J end lost 9 bases, and 9 bases lay between the germline ends. The CDR3 loop spans 14 amino acids. Germline V gene sequence: CDR1 SGHAT, CDR2 FQNNGV. CDR3 DNA sequence: TGTGCCAGCAGCTTAGAGGTAGGGGTTTCACCCCTCCACTTT. Its translation is CASSLEVGVSPLHF.

Many counts were recorded for this clonotype. The chain joins TRBV5-1 to TRBJ1-6; D is ambiguous. Germline CDR1 and CDR2: SGHRS and YFSETQ. The ends were cut back, 0 bases at V and 0 bases at J, with 7 bases in the middle. There are 16 residues in the CDR3. CDR3 protein: CASSLGGASYNSPLHF. The CDR3 bases are TGCGCCAGCAGCTTGGGTGGAGCCTCCTATAATTCACCCCTCCACTTT.

The table lists this clonotype with many counts. V is TRBV6-1 and J is TRBJ2-1; D is unclear. V lost 7 bases and J lost 3, with 22 bases in between. The CDR3 is 17 residues long. Germline CDR1 reads MNHNS; CDR2 reads SASEGT. DNA of the CDR3: TGTGCCAGCAACTCCAACCCCCCACCCCAGTACTACAATGAGCAGTTCTTC. This translates into CASNSNPPPQYYNEQFF.

This clonotype was recorded at least ten times. This chain connects TRBV29-1 to TRBJ2-2; TRBD1 aligns across 8 bases. The CDR3 totals 14 residues. The V segment lost 6 bases and the J segment 4 bases; nucleotides outside the gene matches: 7. CDR1 and CDR2 from the germline V gene are SQVTM and ANQGSEA. The CDR3 reads CSVLDRDFTGELFF. The CDR3 bases are TGCAGCGTGCTGGACAGGGATTTCACCGGGGAGCTGTTTTTT.

This clonotype occurred many times. The chain couples TRBV12-3 or TRBV12-4 to TRBJ2-2; TRBD1 might be the D (6 bases). Trimming shortened V by 5 bases and J by 6 bases, and 13 bases separated the two germline ends. The CDR3 covers 14 residues. In DNA form, the CDR3 reads TGTGCCAGCAGTCCACAGGGTTGGGCCGGGGAGCTGTTTTTT. Protein: CASSPQGWAGELFF.

This clonotype was recorded many times. The chain is built from TRBV12-3 or TRBV12-4 and TRBJ2-7; D remains ambiguous. The CDR3 contains 14 residues. V was pared by 5 bases and J by 5 bases, with 16 bases between. The CDR3 spells CASSPSQVANEQYF. Here the CDR3 DNA reads TGTGCCAGCAGTCCATCCCAAGTAGCCAACGAGCAGTACTTC.

There are many counts of this clonotype. The gene calls are TRBV4-1 and TRBJ2-7, with 7 bases aligning to TRBD1. Per the germline V gene, CDR1 is MGHRA and CDR2 is YSYEKL. There are 15 residues in the CDR3. With 3 bases clipped from V and 3 bases from J, the junction kept 8 bases outside the gene matches. CDR3 in DNA: TGCGCCAGCAGCCAGATCAGGACAGGCCTCTACGAGCAGTACTTC. Encoded protein: CASSQIRTGLYEQYF.

This clonotype was found many times. The junction does not match germline at one end; this may be a read error. J is TRBJ2-7 and V is TRBV5-1, with TRBD1 identical over 7 bases. The CDR3 has 14 residues. Germline V lookup: CDR1 SGHRS, CDR2 YFSETQ. In nucleotides, the CDR3 is TGTGCCAGCAGCTTAGGGGGCAGTAGCTACGAGCAGTACTTC. Translation gives CASSLGGSSYEQYF.

V and J are TRBV19 and TRBJ2-6, with D tentatively TRBD2 (6 bases). Germline CDR1 is LNHDA and CDR2 is SQIVND (reference sequence). V shed 3 bases and J shed 0 bases, with 9 bases lying between them. The CDR3 is 16 amino acids. The CDR3 protein is CASSIGRGSGANVLTF. CDR3 nucleotide sequence: TGTGCCAGTAGTATTGGGCGGGGCTCTGGGGCCAACGTCCTGACTTTC.

This clonotype was seen ten or more times. The chain joins TRBV10-3 to TRBJ1-5; 7 bases align to TRBD1. The CDR3 runs to 13 residues. Germline V gene data show CDR1 as ENHRY and CDR2 as SYGVKD. V gave up 9 bases and J gave up 3 bases; unmatched junction bases: 5. CDR3 region: CAITGDLNQPQHF. In nucleotides, the CDR3 is TGTGCCATTACAGGGGATCTCAATCAGCCCCAGCATTTT.

This clonotype came up many times. This rearrangement joins TRBV11-2 to TRBJ2-5, with D maybe TRBD2 (5 bases). Germline CDR1 reads SGHAT; CDR2 reads FQNNGV. The V and J ends lost 1 base and 2 bases respectively, with 11 bases between them. This CDR3 spans 15 amino acids. DNA of the CDR3: TGTGCCAGCAGCTTAGCCCTCGGAGGTCAAGAGACCCAGTACTTC. This sequence encodes CASSLALGGQETQYF.

This clonotype came up many times. V gene TRBV9 combines with J gene TRBJ2-1, with TRBD2 matching 12 bases. From germline, CDR1 is SGDLS and CDR2 YYNGEE. Trimming took 0 bases from V and 6 from J; bases not matched to a gene: 4. This CDR3 is 16 amino acids long. As DNA, the CDR3 is TGTGCCAGCAGCGTAGGGACTAGCGGGAATTTCAATGAGCAGTTCTTC. This encodes CASSVGTSGNFNEQFF.

At least ten counts were recorded for this clonotype. The chain couples TRBV29-1 to TRBJ2-5; 8 bases line up with TRBD1. The CDR3 has 12 residues. The V segment lost 7 bases and the J segment 2 bases; nucleotides outside the gene matches: 3. CDR1 is SQVTM and CDR2 is ANQGSEA in the germline V gene. CDR3 residues: CSAGQGQETQYF. DNA of the CDR3: TGCAGCGCCGGACAGGGACAAGAGACCCAGTACTTC.

This clonotype was recorded many times. The rearrangement uses TRBV6-5 and TRBJ2-1; D uncertain. The CDR3 is made up of 11 amino acids. Germline loops: CDR1 MNHEY, CDR2 SVGAGI. V was cut by 0 bases and J by 8 bases, with 2 bases left in between. CDR3 sequence reads: CASSYSYEQFF. The DNA of the CDR3 is TGTGCCAGCAGTTACTCGTATGAGCAGTTCTTC.

This clonotype was seen many times. The chain recombines TRBV29-1 with TRBJ2-2; D might be TRBD1 (5 bases). Germline CDR1 SQVTM, CDR2 ANQGSEA. The ends were cut back, 6 bases at V and 0 bases at J, with 11 bases in the middle. CDR3 length: 14 residues. This chain's CDR3 is CSVGRTTNTGELFF. Written as DNA, the CDR3 is TGCAGCGTCGGTAGGACAACGAACACCGGGGAGCTGTTTTTT.

At least ten counts were recorded for this clonotype. The rearrangement joins TRBV4-1 to TRBJ2-7; no clear D gene. The CDR3 is 15 amino acids. Germline assignment: CDR1 MGHRA and CDR2 YSYEKL. Trimming shortened V by 0 bases and J by 6 bases, and 15 bases separated the two germline ends. This CDR3 reads CASSQELQLLGEQYF. The CDR3 bases are TGCGCCAGCAGCCAAGAATTACAGCTTCTTGGCGAGCAGTACTTC.

This clonotype appeared many times. V usage is TRBV20-1 and J usage is TRBJ1-1; TRBD1 matches 9 bases. The CDR3 has 13 residues. Germline V gives CDR1 DFQATT, CDR2 SNEGSKA (reference sequence). This chain's CDR3 is CSASDRGDTEAFF. CDR3 nucleotide sequence: TGCAGCGCCTCGGACAGGGGTGACACTGAAGCTTTCTTT.

With regard to this clonotype: This may stem from a read error, because a much larger clone lies one nucleotide away. This chain joins TRBV5-6 and TRBJ2-5, with 7 positions matching TRBD1. V shed 3 bases and J 4 bases; nucleotides not matched to a gene: 6. Germline values: CDR1 SGHDT, CDR2 YYEEEE. The CDR3 sequence is 14 residues long. Here the CDR3 reads CASSSPTGVETQYF. As DNA, the CDR3 is TGTGCCAGCAGCTCTCCCACAGGGGTAGAGACCCAGTACTTC.

This clonotype was recorded many times. The rearrangement links TRBV20-1 to TRBJ1-2; 11 bases fit TRBD1. There are 15 residues in the CDR3. The junction had 7 bases not matched to a gene; V was cut back by 3 bases and J by 4 bases. Germline assignment: CDR1 DFQATT and CDR2 SNEGSKA (reference sequence). The CDR3, as DNA: TGCAGTGCTAGTACCGGGACAGGGGGAGCCTATGGCTACACCTTC. Protein sequence: CSASTGTGGAYGYTF.

V usage is TRBV14 and J usage is TRBJ1-2; unclear D gene. The CDR3 totals 15 residues. Between the trimmed V and J ends, which lost 4 bases and 5 bases, there was a span of 17 bases. CDR1 is SGHDN, CDR2 FVKESK, per germline. The CDR3 reads CASSRQFQDYYGYTF. Written as DNA, the CDR3 is TGTGCCAGCAGCCGTCAGTTTCAGGATTATTATGGCTACACCTTC.

This clonotype was detected ten times or more. The chain recombines TRBV6-4 with TRBJ2-1; 9 bases line up with TRBD2. This CDR3 has 15 amino acids. Germline CDR1 and CDR2: MRHNA and SNTAGT. J gave up 8 bases and V 4 bases, and 9 bases lay outside the gene matches. This chain's CDR3 is CASSGSSGSSDEQFF. The CDR3 DNA follows: TGTGCCAGCAGTGGTAGTAGCGGGAGTTCGGATGAGCAGTTCTTC.

This clonotype was counted only a few times. This chain joins TRBV24-1 and TRBJ2-3; D is unclear. Germline V gene data show CDR1 as KGHDR and CDR2 as SFDVKD. The CDR3 is made up of 12 amino acids. CDR3 in DNA: TGTGCGTCAGGTTCCAGCACAGATACGCAGTATTTT. This encodes CASGSSTDTQYF.

Ten or more counts support this clonotype. The rearrangement uses TRBV6-1 and TRBJ2-7; possible D gene TRBD1, 5 bases. This CDR3 has 14 amino acids. Germline V gives CDR1 MNHNS, CDR2 SASEGT. With 5 bases removed from V and 0 bases from J, the gap between germline ends came to 11 bases. CDR3 nucleotides: TGTGCCAGCAGTCGAGGAGACAGCTCCTACGAGCAGTACTTC. It encodes CASSRGDSSYEQYF.

The chain carries TRBV2 and TRBJ2-5, with 7 bases identical to TRBD1. The CDR3 has 15 residues. V lost 3 bases and J lost 2; bases outside the gene matches: 6. Germline V gene data show CDR1 as SNHLY and CDR2 as FYNNEI. This CDR3 reads CASSDQGQNQETQYF. The CDR3, as DNA: TGTGCCAGCAGTGATCAGGGACAGAATCAAGAGACCCAGTACTTC.

Ten or more counts support this clonotype. The gene calls are TRBV28 and TRBJ2-7, with D tentatively TRBD1 (5 bases). With 5 bases removed from V and 5 bases from J, the gap between germline ends came to 19 bases. Germline loops: CDR1 MDHEN, CDR2 SYDVKM. This CDR3 is 15 amino acids long. The CDR3 bases are TGTGCCAGCAGTCGTTCTCTGGGCAGGGCCCACGAGCAGTACTTC. As protein: CASSRSLGRAHEQYF.

This clonotype was seen at least ten times. The V and J genes are TRBV6-5 and TRBJ2-7; TRBD2 matches at 7 bases. This CDR3 spans 11 amino acids. After removal of 8 bases from V and 7 bases from J, the junction contained 5 bases not matched to a gene. Germline lookup yields CDR1 MNHEY and CDR2 SVGAGI. The CDR3 protein is CASGRGTEQYF. The CDR3 DNA reads TGTGCCAGCGGGAGGGGCACGGAGCAGTACTTC.

This clonotype has ten or more counts. J is TRBJ2-4 and V is TRBV24-1; D not certain. With 0 bases removed from V and 0 bases from J, the gap between germline ends came to 17 bases. The germline CDR1 and CDR2 sequences are KGHDR and SFDVKD. The CDR3 has 19 residues. The CDR3 loop reads CATSDLRAPGRQAKNIQYF. CDR3 DNA: TGTGCCACCAGTGATTTGAGGGCCCCGGGCAGACAAGCCAAAAACATTCAGTACTTC.

The table lists this clonotype with many counts. J is TRBJ1-2 and V is TRBV4-1; unclear D gene. The CDR3 totals 14 residues. The germline CDR1 and CDR2 sequences are MGHRA and YSYEKL. The ends were cut back, 1 base at V and 4 bases at J, with 10 bases in the middle. The CDR3 region is CASSQGNFFYGYTF. CDR3 bases: TGCGCCAGCAGCCAAGGGAATTTCTTCTATGGCTACACCTTC.